This T cell receptor (beta chain) was profiled in a study of CD8 T cells in ankylosing spondylitis. Study observations and caveats: Reportedly, disease-linked clones are significantly enriched in ankylosing spondylitis patients' matched synovial fluid.

This clonotype appeared many times. Antigen unknown. TCRdb reprocessed the 5' RACE reads with MiXCR, giving one entry per CDR3 protein. The sample consists of some 200,000 distinct CDR3 sequences, more than 25% of them appearing once. Germline lookup yields CDR1 DFQATT and CDR2 SNEGSKA (reference sequence). V shed 3 bases and J shed 2 bases, with 5 bases lying between them. CDR3 length: 11 amino acids. This chain joins TRBV20-1 and TRBJ2-7; no firm D call. This clonotype was sampled from a male donor with ankylosing spondylitis or in good health (not recorded which). The sample taken for sequencing was blood, either unsorted or a sorted T cell fraction (not recorded which). The CDR3 DNA is TGCAGTGCTAGCTTGACCTACGAGCAGTACTTC. Residues: CSASLTYEQYF.